This is a list of T cell receptor beta chains from one sample in a study of cytomegalovirus exposure and HLA in healthy donors. Sequencing used immunoSEQ multiplex PCR; TCRdb keeps in-frame clones, though not all of them. The sample yields about 250,000 clones, 87% seen once. Sample: PBMCs. These receptors were obtained from a man between 18 and 29 years old in good health and CMV-seropositive. Both conserved end residues are part of each CDR3. A D gene is named only where the DNA matches it firmly. Size is omitted from some rows. Given values are once, few, many or a class for expanded clones.

d_call,j_call,clone_size,v_call,cdr3_nt,cdr3_aa
-,TRBJ1-1,-,TRBV12-2,TGTGCAAGTCGCTTAGCATATATACTCTTGGACAGACCTAGAGGTGAAGCTTTCTTT,CASRLAYILLDRPRGEAFF
TRBD1,TRBJ1-2,few,TRBV7-8,TGTGCCAGCAGCACTCGGGACAGCCCTAACTATGGCTACACCTTC,CASSTRDSPNYGYTF
TRBD1,TRBJ2-4,-,TRBV6-6,TGTGCCAGCAGTGGTCACAGGGGTGGAAACATTCAGTACTTC,CASSGHRGGNIQYF
-,TRBJ2-2,-,TRBV7-2,TGTGCCAGCAGCTGGACTATTAACACCGGGGAGCTGTTTTTT,CASSWTINTGELFF
-,TRBJ1-1,-,TRBV7-2,TGTGCCAGCAGCCCCAATCTCGAAGCTTTCTTT,CASSPNLEAFF
-,TRBJ1-2,-,TRBV27,TGTGCCAGCAGCCAAGGCCTGACAGCGCTCTATGGCTACACCTTC,CASSQGLTALYGYTF
TRBD2,TRBJ2-1,-,TRBV5-1,TGCGCCAGCAGCTTGACTAGCGGGAGCCTTGGCTCCTACAATGAGCAGTTCTTC,CASSLTSGSLGSYNEQFF
-,TRBJ2-7,-,TRBV27,TGTGCCAGCAGTTTAGGGGGGACCCCTAGCGAGCAGTACTTC,CASSLGGTPSEQYF
-,TRBJ2-1,-,TRBV4-2,TGTGCCAGCAGCGGGGACTCGAGGGATATCAATGAGCAGTTCTTC,CASSGDSRDINEQFF
-,TRBJ1-5,-,TRBV18,TGTGCCAGCTCCCTAGGGAGGGCTAGCAATCAGCCCCAGCATTTT,CASSLGRASNQPQHF
-,TRBJ1-1,-,TRBV25-1,TGTGCCAGCAGTGCCGTGGGGGCTGGCACTGAAGCTTTCTTT,CASSAVGAGTEAFF
TRBD1,TRBJ1-3,-,TRBV4-1,TGCGCCAGCAGCCACGCGGACAGGAGCTCTGGAAACACCATATATTTT,CASSHADRSSGNTIYF
TRBD1,TRBJ2-2,-,TRBV5-1,TGCGCCAGCTCCCAGGGCGGGACAGGTTATACCGGGGAGCTGTTTTTT,CASSQGGTGYTGELFF
-,TRBJ2-1,-,TRBV2,TGTGCCAGCGGGAGCTCCTACAATGAGCAGTTCTTC,CASGSSYNEQFF
-,TRBJ2-2,-,TRBV27,TGTGCCAGCATGCCCGCGGCAGGGGACGGGACCGGGGAGCTGTTTTTT,CASMPAAGDGTGELFF
TRBD2,TRBJ2-3,-,TRBV9,TGTGCCAGCAGCGTAGCTGCTAGCGGGACAGATACGCAGTATTTT,CASSVAASGTDTQYF
TRBD1,TRBJ1-2,-,TRBV7-8,TGTGCCAGCAGCTTAGCAGGGGACAGGGCTAATGGCTACACCTTC,CASSLAGDRANGYTF
TRBD1,TRBJ2-1,-,TRBV2,TGTGCCAGCAGTGGGTTTCAGGGGACAGGATACAATGAGCAGTTCTTC,CASSGFQGTGYNEQFF
TRBD1,TRBJ2-7,-,TRBV27,TGTGCCAGCAGTAGAAGGACAGGGCTCGGCGAGCAGTACTTC,CASSRRTGLGEQYF
TRBD2,TRBJ2-1,-,TRBV11-2,TGTGCCAGCCATAGGGGGGGACTAGCGGGGTACAATGAGCAGTTCTTC,CASHRGGLAGYNEQFF
-,TRBJ1-1,-,TRBV11-3,TGTGCCAGCAGCTTAGATCCTCCAGCGAACACTGAAGCTTTCTTT,CASSLDPPANTEAFF
-,TRBJ1-5,-,TRBV15,TGTGCCACCAGCAGGCCGAAGCAGCCCCAGCATTTT,CATSRPKQPQHF
TRBD1,TRBJ2-1,-,TRBV29-1,TGCAGCGTCCAAACCGGGACAGGGATTAGCTCCTACAATGAGCAGTTCTTC,CSVQTGTGISSYNEQFF
TRBD2,TRBJ2-5,-,TRBV5-1,TGCGCCAGCGGACTAGCGGGGAAAGAGACCCAGTACTTC,CASGLAGKETQYF
TRBD1,TRBJ1-4,-,TRBV6-5,TGTGCCAGCAGGGACCGGGACAGGGATGAAAAACTGTTTTTT,CASRDRDRDEKLFF
TRBD2,TRBJ2-7,-,TRBV27,TGTGCCAGCAGTTTGGGGGCTAGCGGGACCTACGAGCAGTACTTC,CASSLGASGTYEQYF
-,TRBJ2-2,-,TRBV5-8,TGTGCCAGCAGCTTGGGAACGAACACCGGGGAGCTGTTTTTT,CASSLGTNTGELFF
-,TRBJ2-1,-,TRBV19,TGTGCCAGTAGTATAGATCGGGGGGCTAGAAACAATGAGCAGTTCTTC,CASSIDRGARNNEQFF
TRBD2,TRBJ2-3,-,TRBV4-3,TGCGCCAGCAGCCAGGAACCGGGACTAGCGGGCCCAGATACGCAGTATTTT,CASSQEPGLAGPDTQYF
TRBD1,TRBJ2-7,-,TRBV9,TGTGCCAGCAGCGGGGGACAGGGGCCCTACGAGCAGTACTTC,CASSGGQGPYEQYF
TRBD1,TRBJ1-2,-,TRBV5-1,TGCGCCAGCAGCTACTTAACCGGGACAGACGCAGGTGGCTACACCTTC,CASSYLTGTDAGGYTF
-,TRBJ1-2,-,TRBV7-8,TGTGCCAGCAGCTTAGGTGGGCGGAATAACTATGGCTACACCTTC,CASSLGGRNNYGYTF